The source of this TCR beta chain is a study of T cells in Graves' hyperthyroidism and ophthalmopathy. Study-wide points: Most thyroid-expanded clonotypes above 0.001 were also found in blood. In validation, the model predicted ophthalmopathy. These predictions came a median approximately 5.9 months before onset.

V lost 5 bases, J lost 1 base, and 6 bases stayed unmatched. This CDR3 has 15 amino acids. In its sample, this clonotype was seen a few times. What it binds is not known. The diagnostic basis comprised clinical symptoms, serum thyroxine and TRAb, thyroid ultrasound and orbital computed tomography. The TCR beta CDR3 regions underwent amplification using RNA transcripts as the source. Primed by the HTBI set, a first-round RT-PCR was run on the TCR CDR3. TCRdb ran MiXCR on the multiplex PCR reads and lists one entry per CDR3 protein. The sample includes over 700,000 distinct CDR3 sequences, approximately 40% of them seen just once.

Sequencing was carried out using blood. The TCR comes from a woman aged 40 to 55 with Graves' hyperthyroidism. The V and J genes are TRBV12-3 or TRBV12-4 and TRBJ2-5; 8 nucleotides match TRBD2. CDR3 in DNA: TGTGCCAGCAGTCCACTCGGGGGGGCCCAAGAGACCCAGTACTTC. Encoded protein: CASSPLGGAQETQYF.